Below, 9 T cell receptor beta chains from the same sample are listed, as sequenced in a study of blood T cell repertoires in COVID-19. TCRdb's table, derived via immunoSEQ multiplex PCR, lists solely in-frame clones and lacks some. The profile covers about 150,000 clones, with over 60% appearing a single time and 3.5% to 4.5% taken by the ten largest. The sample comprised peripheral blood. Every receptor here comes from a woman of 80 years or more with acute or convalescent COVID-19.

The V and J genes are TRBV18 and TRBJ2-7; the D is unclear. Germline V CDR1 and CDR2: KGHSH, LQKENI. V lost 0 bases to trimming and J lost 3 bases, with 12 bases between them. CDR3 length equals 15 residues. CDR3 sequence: CASSPPAARFYEQYF. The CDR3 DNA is TGTGCCAGCTCACCACCGGCGGCGCGGTTCTACGAGCAGTACTTC.

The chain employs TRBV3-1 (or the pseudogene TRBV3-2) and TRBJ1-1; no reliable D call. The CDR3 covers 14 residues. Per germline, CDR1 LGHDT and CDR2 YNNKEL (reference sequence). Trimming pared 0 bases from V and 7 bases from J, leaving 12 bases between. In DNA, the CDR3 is TGTGCCAGCAGCCAAGAAGGCGGTGGTGGTGAAGCTTTCTTT. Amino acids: CASSQEGGGGEAFF.

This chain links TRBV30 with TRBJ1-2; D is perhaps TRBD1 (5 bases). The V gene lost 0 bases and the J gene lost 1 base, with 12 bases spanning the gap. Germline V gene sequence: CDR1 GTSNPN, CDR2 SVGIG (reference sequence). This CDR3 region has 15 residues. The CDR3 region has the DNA TGTGCCTGGAGTGTACTCCAGGGCAGTAACTATGGCTACACCTTC. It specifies CAWSVLQGSNYGYTF.

CDR3 coding DNA: TGCGCCAGCAGCTTGGAGGCCAGGGTGCGGGGCACTGAAGCTTTCTTT. Protein sequence: CASSLEARVRGTEAFF. This chain connects TRBV5-1 to TRBJ1-1; the D gene is possibly TRBD1 (5 bases). V dropped 0 bases and J dropped 4 bases, with 16 bases sitting between them. The CDR3 length is 16 residues. Germline CDR1 and CDR2: SGHRS and YFSETQ.

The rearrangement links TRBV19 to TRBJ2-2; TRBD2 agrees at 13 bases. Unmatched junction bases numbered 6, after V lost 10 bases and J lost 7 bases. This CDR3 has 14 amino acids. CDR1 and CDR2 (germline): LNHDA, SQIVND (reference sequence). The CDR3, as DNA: TGTGCCACGGCGGGACTAGCGGGGCACGGGGAGCTGTTTTTT. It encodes CATAGLAGHGELFF.

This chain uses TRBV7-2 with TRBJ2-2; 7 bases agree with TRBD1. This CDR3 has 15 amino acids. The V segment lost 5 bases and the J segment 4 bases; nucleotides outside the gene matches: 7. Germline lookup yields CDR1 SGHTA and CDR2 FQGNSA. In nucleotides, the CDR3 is TGTGCCAGCAGCGCCCGACAGGGTGGCACCGGGGAGCTGTTTTTT. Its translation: CASSARQGGTGELFF.

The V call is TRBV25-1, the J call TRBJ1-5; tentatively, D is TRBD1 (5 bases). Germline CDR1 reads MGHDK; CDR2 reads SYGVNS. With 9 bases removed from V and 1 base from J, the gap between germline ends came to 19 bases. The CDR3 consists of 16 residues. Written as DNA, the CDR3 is TGTGCCAGTCAAGACTCGGGGGTGGGGAGCAATCAGCCCCAGCATTTT. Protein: CASQDSGVGSNQPQHF.

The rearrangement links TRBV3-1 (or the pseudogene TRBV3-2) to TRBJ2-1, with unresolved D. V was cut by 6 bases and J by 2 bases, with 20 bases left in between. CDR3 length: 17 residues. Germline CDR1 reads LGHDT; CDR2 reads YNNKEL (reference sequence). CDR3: CASSLKISAVPYNEQFF. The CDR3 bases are TGTGCCAGCAGTCTAAAGATCTCGGCGGTTCCCTACAATGAGCAGTTCTTC.

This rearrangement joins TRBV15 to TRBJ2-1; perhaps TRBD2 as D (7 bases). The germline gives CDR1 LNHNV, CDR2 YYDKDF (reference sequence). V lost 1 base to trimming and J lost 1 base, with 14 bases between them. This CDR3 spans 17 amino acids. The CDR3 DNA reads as TGTGCCACCAGCAGAGGACGGGGGGCTGGGTCCTACAATGAGCAGTTCTTC. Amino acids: CATSRGRGAGSYNEQFF.